This T cell receptor (beta chain) was recorded in a study of cytomegalovirus exposure and HLA in healthy donors. The wider study: Later analysis reported that the approximately 120 validation repertoires shared the platform of the roughly 630 first-cohort repertoires. Study conclusions and caveats: The authors enumerated 150 to 200 TCR beta chains as linked to cytomegalovirus.

Generated by immunoSEQ multiplex PCR, the TCRdb table keeps only in-frame clones and is missing some. The profile covers some 98,000 clones, with about 90% appearing a single time and 5.5% to 7.5% taken by the ten largest. Concerning this clone itself: The antigen remains unidentified.

This CDR3 is 16 amino acids long. Germline V gene sequence: CDR1 SGHDT, CDR2 YYEEEE. The junction had 11 bases not matched to a gene; V was cut back by 4 bases and J by 4 bases. The sequenced sample was PBMCs. The sequence was obtained from a man in his late teens or twenties in good health and CMV-seropositive. The chain uses TRBV5-6 and TRBJ2-1; 7 positions match TRBD1. The CDR3 DNA follows: TGTGCCAGCAGCCACGGGACAGTCGACTTATACAATGAGCAGTTCTTC. This gives the protein CASSHGTVDLYNEQFF.